This T cell receptor beta chain was captured by sequencing in a study of T cells in Graves' hyperthyroidism and ophthalmopathy. The source material, RNA transcripts, was used to amplify TCR beta CDR3 regions. With the HTBI primer set, the TCR CDR3 went through a first round of RT-PCR. Using its own MiXCR run on the multiplex PCR reads, TCRdb lists one record per CDR3 protein. The data show about 400,000 distinct CDR3 sequences, around 15% seen once. The study's findings and limits: Stable hyperthyroidism and ophthalmopathy were separated using 13 V-J signatures. Most thyroid clonotypes expanded above 0.001 appeared in blood too.

With V trimmed by 1 base and J by 2 bases, 3 bases remained unmatched. CDR1 is SNHLY, CDR2 FYNNEI, per germline. The CDR3 length is 16 residues. Ten or more counts support this clonotype. The antigen remains unidentified. V gene TRBV2 combines with J gene TRBJ2-7, with 12 bases identical to TRBD2. The sequence derives from a man between 18 and 35 years old with Graves' ophthalmopathy. The sequenced sample was blood. CDR3 residues: CASSEELAGGPYEQYF. CDR3 nucleotides: TGTGCCAGCAGTGAAGAACTAGCGGGGGGCCCCTACGAGCAGTACTTC.